Sequencing of this T cell receptor beta chain was carried out in a study of radiation and T cells in renal cell carcinoma. Study details: Nephrectomy followed 15 Gy stereotactic body radiation by 4 weeks. Study outcomes and limitations: In blood, top tumor clones expanded by 2 weeks, shrinking by 4. No pretreatment tumor biopsies were available for baseline clonotypes.

In germline, CDR1 is GTSNPN, CDR2 SVGIG (reference sequence). V shed 3 bases and J shed 4 bases, with 18 bases lying between them. This CDR3 contains 16 residues. TCRdb's copy holds only in-frame clones and misses some; the assay was immunoSEQ multiplex PCR. The table lists 150,000 to 180,000 clones, roughly 89% of them singletons. Concerning this clone: The antigen remains undetermined.

Time point meaning: blood 2 weeks post-SBRT. Treatment described: 15 Gy SBRT to primary tumor, nephrectomy 4 weeks later. Clear cell pathology was present in this patient's renal cell carcinoma. The source material was blood, sampled from a patient whose treatment included radiotherapy and nephrectomy. This chain uses TRBV30 with TRBJ2-2, with D perhaps TRBD2 (6 bases). This TCR was sampled from a woman in her forties or fifties with renal cell carcinoma. The CDR3 nucleotides are TGTGCCTGGAGCTCTAAGGCGAGGGGAGGCACCGGGGAGCTGTTTTTT. Residues: CAWSSKARGGTGELFF.